These 2 T cell receptor beta chains were sequenced from one sample in a study of lymphopenia after photon versus proton radiotherapy. The repertoire was sequenced with immunoSEQ multiplex PCR; TCRdb's copy has only in-frame clones and lacks some. The table has tens of thousands of clones, 75% to 90% seen once. Sequences were derived from peripheral blood, sampled from a patient treated with proton-based radiotherapy. The receptors were sampled from an elderly man with esophageal cancer.

The rearrangement uses TRBV7-3 and TRBJ2-7, with a possible D match to TRBD2 (6 bases). Germline CDR1 SGHTA, CDR2 FQGTGA. The CDR3 extends over 13 amino acids. V was cut by 5 bases and J by 0 bases, with 8 bases left in between. The CDR3 spells CASSRGVSYEQYF. Here the CDR3 DNA reads TGTGCCAGCAGCCGCGGGGTCTCCTACGAGCAGTACTTC.

This clone was detected once. This sequence joins TRBV9 and TRBJ2-3; D ambiguous. V lost 4 bases and J lost 3, with 12 bases in between. The germline V gene has CDR1 SGDLS and CDR2 YYNGEE. The CDR3 loop spans 14 amino acids. This chain's CDR3 is CASSFSGDTDTQYF. The CDR3 nucleotides are TGTGCCAGCAGCTTTTCTGGGGATACAGATACGCAGTATTTT.